A single sample is the source of the 20 T cell receptor beta chains below, sequenced in a study of CD8+CD57+ T cells in acquired aplastic anemia. CDR3 and TCR beta VDJ profiling relied on genomic DNA as the template. TCRdb itself ran the reads through MiXCR, one entry per CDR3 protein. The data hold hundreds of thousands of distinct CDR3 sequences, with around 33% observed a single time. Before being chosen for sequencing, patients had shown CD8+CD57+ cell expansion by flow cytometry. The sequenced sample consisted of sorted CD4+, CD8+, or CD8+CD57+ T cells (not recorded which) from PBMCs. These receptors originate from a human donor with aplastic anemia.

This clonotype was recorded at least ten times. The J gene is TRBJ2-3, the V gene TRBV7-2, with D possibly being TRBD2 (6 bases). Trimming took 0 bases from V and 2 from J, leaving 9 bases between them. CDR1 is SGHTA and CDR2 is FQGNSA in the germline V gene. The CDR3 consists of 15 residues. Here the CDR3 reads CASSLASGNTDTQYF. The CDR3 DNA reads as TGTGCCAGCAGCTTAGCTAGCGGAAACACAGATACGCAGTATTTT.

The CDR3 DNA reads as TGCAGTGCTAGGCCCCGGACTAAAACCTACAATGAGCAGTTCTTC. Translation gives CSARPRTKTYNEQFF. The J gene is TRBJ2-1, the V gene TRBV20-1, with D maybe TRBD2 (6 bases). The CDR3 runs 15 residues. Trimming removed 3 bases from V and 2 bases from J, with 14 bases in between. Germline CDR1 DFQATT, CDR2 SNEGSKA (reference sequence).

The rearrangement uses TRBV5-2 and TRBJ2-1; whether TRBD2, the table's D call, matches the DNA was not checked. TRBV5-2 is a listed pseudogene. This CDR3 spans 18 amino acids. The CDR3 DNA is TGTGCCAGCAACGCCCTAGCGGGGGGGATTGCTTCCTACAATGAGCAGTTCTTC. Translated: CASNALAGGIASYNEQFF.

There are many counts of this clonotype. The chain couples TRBV24-1 to TRBJ2-3; D possibly corresponds to TRBD2 (6 bases). CDR1 and CDR2 (germline): KGHDR, SFDVKD. Between the trimmed V and J ends, which lost 4 bases and 9 bases, there was a span of 13 bases. The CDR3 covers 13 residues. CDR3 sequence (DNA): TGTGCCACCAGTGACGCGGGGAAAGGAACGCAGTATTTT. Translation: CATSDAGKGTQYF.

This clonotype was seen a handful of times. The genes are TRBV10-3 and TRBJ2-1; D perhaps matches TRBD1 (6 bases). Germline assignment: CDR1 ENHRY and CDR2 SYGVKD. Trimming took off 10 bases at V and 2 bases at J, with 18 bases between the two ends. The CDR3 covers 15 residues. The DNA of the CDR3 is TGTGCCAGCAGGGAATACAGGGCGCCCTACAATGAGCAGTTCTTC. Translated, it gives CASREYRAPYNEQFF.

This clonotype was seen a handful of times. The chain links TRBV9 to TRBJ2-1; D gene unclear. Germline V lookup: CDR1 SGDLS, CDR2 YYNGEE. The CDR3 length is 13 residues. Trimming cost V 0 bases and J 8 bases, with 9 bases left between them. The CDR3 loop reads CASSVGLVHEQFF. CDR3 bases: TGTGCCAGCAGCGTAGGTCTAGTACATGAGCAGTTCTTC.

This clonotype was seen many times. The chain combines TRBV2 with TRBJ1-4, with TRBD1 as a possible D gene (5 bases). CDR1 is SNHLY and CDR2 is FYNNEI in the germline V gene. The V end lost 1 base, the J end lost 5 bases, and 17 bases lay between the germline ends. The CDR3 has 17 amino acids. This CDR3 is CASSEGSKGARNEKLFF. The CDR3 DNA follows: TGTGCCAGCAGTGAAGGGAGTAAAGGGGCTAGGAATGAAAAACTGTTTTTT.

The rearrangement links TRBV6-1 to TRBJ1-5; possible D gene TRBD1, 5 bases. V gave up 6 bases and J gave up 3 bases, with 12 bases separating them. The CDR3 consists of 14 residues. Germline V gene lookup returns CDR1 MNHNS and CDR2 SASEGT. CDR3 nucleotides: TGTGCCAGCAGAAACCCGGGACCCAATCAGCCCCAGCATTTT. Translating it yields CASRNPGPNQPQHF.

This clonotype was counted at least ten times. The chain carries TRBV20-1 and TRBJ1-2; TRBD1 matches at 7 bases. Germline CDR1 DFQATT, CDR2 SNEGSKA (reference sequence). The CDR3 is 14 residues long. Trimming took 3 bases from V and 6 from J; bases not matched to a gene: 10. As DNA, the CDR3 is TGCAGTGCTAGTCAGGGGGGTTCGTTGCATGGCTACACCTTC. It yields the protein CSASQGGSLHGYTF.

The chain couples TRBV27 to TRBJ1-2; no clear D. Trimming removed 8 bases at V and 6 bases at J, with 19 bases between. In germline, CDR1 is MNHEY, CDR2 SMNVEV (reference sequence). The CDR3 extends over 14 amino acids. The CDR3 loop is CASGISGKLNGYTF. DNA of the CDR3: TGTGCCAGCGGTATCTCCGGCAAGCTGAATGGCTACACCTTC.

This clonotype was recorded many times. V usage is TRBV19 and J usage is TRBJ1-4; a weak D match, TRBD1 (5 bases). Trimming stripped 3 bases from V and 3 bases from J, with 8 bases between. The CDR3 spans 14 residues. Germline V gene lookup returns CDR1 LNHDA and CDR2 SQIVND (reference sequence). The CDR3 sequence: CASSIRGPNEKLFF. In DNA, the CDR3 is TGTGCCAGTAGTATCCGGGGCCCTAATGAAAAACTGTTTTTT.

The V call is TRBV25-1, the J call TRBJ1-1; TRBD1 is a possible D gene (5 bases). Trimming pared 11 bases from V and 1 base from J, leaving 29 bases between. The germline V gene has CDR1 MGHDK and CDR2 SYGVNS. The CDR3 totals 18 residues. CDR3 region: CAWIGGNRDVPPNTEAFF. CDR3 coding DNA: TGTGCCTGGATTGGGGGTAACCGGGACGTCCCCCCGAACACTGAAGCTTTCTTT.

The chain carries TRBV12-3 or TRBV12-4 and TRBJ2-5; D ambiguous. The CDR3 totals 14 residues. Trimming removed 6 bases at V and 5 bases at J, with 16 bases between. CDR3 bases: TGTGCCAGCAGCCAACCGGGCATGGTGGAGACCCAGTACTTC. This encodes CASSQPGMVETQYF.

This clonotype has a single count. A much larger clone is a single base away; this may be a read error. The chain joins TRBV20-1 to TRBJ2-5, with 8 bases fitting TRBD1. The CDR3 covers 11 residues. Looked up from germline, CDR1 is DFQATT and CDR2 is SNEGSKA (reference sequence). This CDR3 reads CSADREETQHF. CDR3 bases: TGCAGTGCGGACAGGGAGGAGACCCAGCACTTC.

This clonotype was detected only a few times. This sequence joins TRBV4-3 and TRBJ2-1; D possibly corresponds to TRBD2 (6 bases). Germline values: CDR1 LGHNA, CDR2 YSLEER. The CDR3 has 14 residues. V was cut by 0 bases and J by 9 bases, with 12 bases left in between. In nucleotides, the CDR3 is TGCGCCAGCAGCCAAGAGGAGGGTATTGGTGAGCAGTTCTTC. Its translation: CASSQEEGIGEQFF.

This chain links TRBV2 with TRBJ1-2; D possibly corresponds to TRBD1 (5 bases). V lost 6 bases and J lost 2, with 10 bases in between. The CDR3 length is 13 residues. CDR1 SNHLY and CDR2 FYNNEI come from the germline V gene. The CDR3 reads CASSQGWNYGYTF. The CDR3 DNA reads TGTGCCAGCAGCCAGGGTTGGAACTATGGCTACACCTTC.

There are a few counts of this clonotype. The chain has TRBV7-6 and TRBJ2-5; the match to TRBD2 covers 15 bases. This CDR3 contains 16 residues. Looked up from germline, CDR1 is SGHVS and CDR2 is FNYEAQ. With 5 bases clipped from V and 5 bases from J, the junction kept 6 bases outside the gene matches. CDR3 DNA: TGTGCCAGCAGCCTGGGACTAGCGGGAGGAAGGGAGACCCAGTACTTC. Protein sequence: CASSLGLAGGRETQYF.

The rearrangement uses TRBV29-1 and TRBJ2-7; D is perhaps TRBD2 (5 bases). The V gene lost 2 bases and the J gene lost 0 bases, with 11 bases spanning the gap. The CDR3 has 14 residues. Germline V gene sequence: CDR1 SQVTM, CDR2 ANQGSEA. CDR3 region: CSVEQGRDSYEQYF. CDR3 nucleotides: TGCAGCGTTGAACAAGGACGGGACTCCTACGAGCAGTACTTC.

This clonotype has just one count. Just one base apart from a much larger clone, this may be a read error. The chain links TRBV7-3 to TRBJ2-1; D is ambiguous. The CDR3 has 13 residues. CDR1 is SGHTA and CDR2 is FQGTGA in the germline V gene. The CDR3 DNA reads as TGTGCCAACAGCTTAAATGCCTACAATGAGCAGTTCTTC. Translated: CANSLNAYNEQFF.

This clonotype was detected a few times. The rearrangement links TRBV20-1 to TRBJ2-1; TRBD2 matches 7 bases. J was trimmed by 1 base and V by 4 bases; bases with no gene match: 4. The CDR3 length is 14 residues. Germline V lookup: CDR1 DFQATT, CDR2 SNEGSKA (reference sequence). The CDR3 protein is CSAIAGGSYNEQFF. CDR3 DNA sequence: TGCAGTGCTATTGCCGGGGGGTCCTACAATGAGCAGTTCTTC.